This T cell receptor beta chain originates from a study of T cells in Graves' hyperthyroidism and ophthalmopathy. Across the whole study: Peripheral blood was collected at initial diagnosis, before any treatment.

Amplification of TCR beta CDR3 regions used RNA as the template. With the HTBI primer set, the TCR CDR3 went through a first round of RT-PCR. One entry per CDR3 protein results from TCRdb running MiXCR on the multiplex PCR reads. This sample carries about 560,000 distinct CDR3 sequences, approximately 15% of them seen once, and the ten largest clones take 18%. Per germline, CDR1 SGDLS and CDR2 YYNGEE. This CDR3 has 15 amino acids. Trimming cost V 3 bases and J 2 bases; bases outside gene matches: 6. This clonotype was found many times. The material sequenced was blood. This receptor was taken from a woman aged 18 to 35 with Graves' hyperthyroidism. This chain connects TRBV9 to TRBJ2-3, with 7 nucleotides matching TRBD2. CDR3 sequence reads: CASSGLAVTTDTQYF. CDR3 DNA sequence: TGTGCCAGCAGCGGACTAGCTGTTACCACAGATACGCAGTATTTT.